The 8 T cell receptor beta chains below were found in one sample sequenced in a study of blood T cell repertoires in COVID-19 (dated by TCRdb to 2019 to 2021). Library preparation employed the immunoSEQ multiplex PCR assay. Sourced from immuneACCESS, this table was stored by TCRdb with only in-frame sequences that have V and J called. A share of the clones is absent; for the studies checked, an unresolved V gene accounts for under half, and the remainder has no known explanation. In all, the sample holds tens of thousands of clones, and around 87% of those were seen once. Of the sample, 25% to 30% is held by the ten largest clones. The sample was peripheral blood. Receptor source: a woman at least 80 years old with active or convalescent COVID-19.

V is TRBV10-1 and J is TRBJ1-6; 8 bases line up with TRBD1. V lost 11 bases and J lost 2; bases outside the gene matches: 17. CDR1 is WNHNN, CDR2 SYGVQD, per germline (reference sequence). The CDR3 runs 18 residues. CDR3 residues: CALLPQGARRAYNSPLHF. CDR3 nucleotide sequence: TGCGCCCTCCTACCCCAGGGGGCTAGGAGGGCCTATAATTCACCCCTCCACTTT.

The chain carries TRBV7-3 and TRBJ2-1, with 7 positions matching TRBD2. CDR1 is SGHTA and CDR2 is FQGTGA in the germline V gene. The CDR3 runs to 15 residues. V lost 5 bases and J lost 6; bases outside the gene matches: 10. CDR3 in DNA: TGTGCCAGCAGCCCCCTCCCCGTAGCGGGCAATGAGCAGTTCTTC. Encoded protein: CASSPLPVAGNEQFF.

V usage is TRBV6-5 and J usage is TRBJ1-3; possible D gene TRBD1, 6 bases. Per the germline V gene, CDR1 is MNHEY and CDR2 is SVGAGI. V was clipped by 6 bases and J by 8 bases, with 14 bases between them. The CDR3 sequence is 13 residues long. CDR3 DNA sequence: TGTGCCAGCAGACCCCCCAGGGGAGACACCATATATTTT. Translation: CASRPPRGDTIYF.

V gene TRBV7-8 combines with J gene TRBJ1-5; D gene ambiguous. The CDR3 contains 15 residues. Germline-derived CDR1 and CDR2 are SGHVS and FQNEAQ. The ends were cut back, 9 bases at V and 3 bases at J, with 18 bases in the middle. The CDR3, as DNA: TGTGCCAGTTCGTTGACCCCAACTACCAATCAGCCCCAGCATTTT. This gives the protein CASSLTPTTNQPQHF.

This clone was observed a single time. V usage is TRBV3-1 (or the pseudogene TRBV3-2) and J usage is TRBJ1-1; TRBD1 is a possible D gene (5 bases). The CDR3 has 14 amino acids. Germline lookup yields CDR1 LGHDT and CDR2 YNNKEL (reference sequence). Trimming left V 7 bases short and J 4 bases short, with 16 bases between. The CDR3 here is CASNLGAGGTEAFF. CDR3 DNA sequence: TGTGCCAGCAATCTTGGGGCGGGGGGCACTGAAGCTTTCTTT.

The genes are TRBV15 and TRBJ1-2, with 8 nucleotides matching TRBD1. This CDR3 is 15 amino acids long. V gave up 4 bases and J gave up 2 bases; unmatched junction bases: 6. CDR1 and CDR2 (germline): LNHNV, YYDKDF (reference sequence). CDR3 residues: CATSKRTGPNYGYTF. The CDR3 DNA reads TGTGCCACCAGCAAGCGGACAGGGCCAAACTATGGCTACACCTTC.

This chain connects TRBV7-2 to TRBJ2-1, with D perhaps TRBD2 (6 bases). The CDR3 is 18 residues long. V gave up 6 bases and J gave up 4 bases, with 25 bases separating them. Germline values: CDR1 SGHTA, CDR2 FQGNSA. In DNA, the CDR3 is TGTGCCAGCAGACCCGACCCCGTCTCTGCGGGACCATACAATGAGCAGTTCTTC. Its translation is CASRPDPVSAGPYNEQFF.

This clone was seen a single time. CDR3 DNA: TGCGCCAGCAGCCAAGATATAGTTTGGGCCGGGGGGGCCCTCCACTTT. It is translated as CASSQDIVWAGGALHF. The chain carries TRBV4-3 and TRBJ1-6, with D possibly being TRBD1 (5 bases). Germline-derived CDR1 and CDR2 are LGHNA and YSLEER. This CDR3 comprises 16 residues. V shed 0 bases and J shed 14 bases, with 20 bases lying between them.